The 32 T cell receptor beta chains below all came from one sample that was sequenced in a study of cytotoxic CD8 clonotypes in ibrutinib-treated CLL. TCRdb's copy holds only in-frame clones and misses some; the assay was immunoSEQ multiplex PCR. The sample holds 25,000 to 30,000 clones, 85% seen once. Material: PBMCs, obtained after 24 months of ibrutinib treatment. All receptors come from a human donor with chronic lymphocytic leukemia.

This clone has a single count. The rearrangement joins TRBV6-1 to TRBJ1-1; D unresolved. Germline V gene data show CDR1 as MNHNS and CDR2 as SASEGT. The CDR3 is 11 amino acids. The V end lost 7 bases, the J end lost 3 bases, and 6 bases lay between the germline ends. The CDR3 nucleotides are TGTGCCAGCACCGGAGACACTGAAGCTTTCTTT. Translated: CASTGDTEAFF.

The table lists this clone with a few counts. The CDR3 reads CASSHDWAGVTGELFF. The CDR3 nucleotides read TGTGCCAGTAGCCATGATTGGGCAGGGGTCACCGGGGAGCTGTTTTTT. The chain couples TRBV19 to TRBJ2-2; a weak D match, TRBD1 (6 bases). The CDR3 covers 16 residues. Trimming cost V 6 bases and J 4 bases, with 18 bases left between them. The germline CDR1 and CDR2 sequences are LNHDA and SQIVND (reference sequence). The whole variable domain, filled in from reference TRBV19 and TRBJ2-2, reads DGGITQSPKYLFRKEGQNVTLSCEQNLNHDAMYWYRQDPGQGLRLIYYSQIVNDFQKGDIAEGYSVSREKKESFPLTVTSAQKNPTAFYLCASSHDWAGVTGELFFGEGSRLTVL.

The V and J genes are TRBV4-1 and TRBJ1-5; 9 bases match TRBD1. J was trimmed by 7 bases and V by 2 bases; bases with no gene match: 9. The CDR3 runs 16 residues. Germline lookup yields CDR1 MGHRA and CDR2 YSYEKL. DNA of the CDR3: TGCGCCAGCAGCCAATTAGGAACAGGGGGCGAGCAGCCCCAGCATTTT. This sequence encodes CASSQLGTGGEQPQHF.

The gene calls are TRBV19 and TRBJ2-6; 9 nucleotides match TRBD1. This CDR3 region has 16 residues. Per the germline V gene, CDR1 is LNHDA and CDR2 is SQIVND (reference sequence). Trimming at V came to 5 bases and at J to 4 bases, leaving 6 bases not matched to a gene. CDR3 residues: CASSPGTGYGANVLTF. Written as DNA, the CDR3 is TGTGCCAGTAGTCCCGGGACAGGGTACGGGGCCAACGTCCTGACTTTC.

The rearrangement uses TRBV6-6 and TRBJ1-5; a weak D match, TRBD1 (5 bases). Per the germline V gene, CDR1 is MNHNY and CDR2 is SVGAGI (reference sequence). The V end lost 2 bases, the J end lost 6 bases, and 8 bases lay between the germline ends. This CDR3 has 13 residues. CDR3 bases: TGTGCCAGCAGTTACCCGGGGGGTCAGCCCCAGCATTTT. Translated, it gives CASSYPGGQPQHF.

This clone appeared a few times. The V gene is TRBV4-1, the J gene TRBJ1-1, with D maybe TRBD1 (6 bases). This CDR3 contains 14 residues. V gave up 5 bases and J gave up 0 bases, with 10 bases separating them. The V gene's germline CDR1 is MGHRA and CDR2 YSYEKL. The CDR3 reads CASSIQGLNTEAFF. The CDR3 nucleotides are TGCGCCAGCAGCATACAGGGTCTGAACACTGAAGCTTTCTTT.

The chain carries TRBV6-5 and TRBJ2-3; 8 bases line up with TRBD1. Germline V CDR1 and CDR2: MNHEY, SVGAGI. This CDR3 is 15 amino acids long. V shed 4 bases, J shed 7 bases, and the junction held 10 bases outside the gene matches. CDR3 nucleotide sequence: TGTGCCAGCAGTTTAGTCGGACAGGGACGGAATACGCAGTATTTT. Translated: CASSLVGQGRNTQYF.

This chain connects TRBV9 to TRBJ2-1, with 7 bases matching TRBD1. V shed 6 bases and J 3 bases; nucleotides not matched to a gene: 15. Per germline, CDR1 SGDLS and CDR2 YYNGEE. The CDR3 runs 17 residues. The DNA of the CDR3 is TGTGCCAGCACCTATTCACGGGACAGCTTCAACTACAATGAGCAGTTCTTC. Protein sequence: CASTYSRDSFNYNEQFF.

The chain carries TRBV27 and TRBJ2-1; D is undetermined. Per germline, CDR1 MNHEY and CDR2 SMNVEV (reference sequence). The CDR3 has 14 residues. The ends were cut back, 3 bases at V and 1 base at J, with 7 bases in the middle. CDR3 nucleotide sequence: TGTGCCAGCAGTTTGCCGGATTCCTACAATGAGCAGTTCTTC. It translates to CASSLPDSYNEQFF.

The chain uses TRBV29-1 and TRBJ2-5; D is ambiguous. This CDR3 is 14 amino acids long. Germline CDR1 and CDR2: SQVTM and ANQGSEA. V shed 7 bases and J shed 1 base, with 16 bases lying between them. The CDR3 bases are TGCAGCGCCGGAGAATCCCAGATCCAAGAGACCCAGTACTTC. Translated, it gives CSAGESQIQETQYF.

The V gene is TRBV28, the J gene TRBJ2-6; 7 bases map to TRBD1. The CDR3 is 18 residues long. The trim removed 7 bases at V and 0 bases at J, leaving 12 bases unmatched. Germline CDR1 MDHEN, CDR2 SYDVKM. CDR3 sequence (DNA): TGTGCCAGCACCCTTACCGGGACAGCATACTCTGGGGCCAACGTCCTGACTTTC. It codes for CASTLTGTAYSGANVLTF. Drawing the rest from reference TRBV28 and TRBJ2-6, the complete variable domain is DVKVTQSSRYLVKRTGEKVFLECVQDMDHENMFWYRQDPGLGLRLIYFSYDVKMKEKGDIPEGYSVSREKKERFSLILESASTNQTSMYLCASTLTGTAYSGANVLTFGAGSRLTVL.

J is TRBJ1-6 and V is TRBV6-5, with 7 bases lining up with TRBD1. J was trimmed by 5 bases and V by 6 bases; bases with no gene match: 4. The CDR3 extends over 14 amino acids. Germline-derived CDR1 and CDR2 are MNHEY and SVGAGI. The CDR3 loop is CASSTQGDNSPLHF. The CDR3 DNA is TGTGCCAGCAGCACCCAGGGGGATAATTCACCCCTCCACTTT.

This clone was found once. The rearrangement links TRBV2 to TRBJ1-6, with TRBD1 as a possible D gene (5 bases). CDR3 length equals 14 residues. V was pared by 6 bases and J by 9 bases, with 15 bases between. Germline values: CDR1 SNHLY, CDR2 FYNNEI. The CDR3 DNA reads TGTGCCAGCAGACCCGGGACCAACAGTTCACCCCTCCACTTT. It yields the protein CASRPGTNSSPLHF. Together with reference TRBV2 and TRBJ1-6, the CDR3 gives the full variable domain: EPEVTQTPSHQVTQMGQEVILRCVPISNHLYFYWYRQILGQKVEFLVSFYNNEISEKSEIFDDQFSVERPDGSNFTLKIRSTKLEDSAMYFCASRPGTNSSPLHFGNGTRLTVT.

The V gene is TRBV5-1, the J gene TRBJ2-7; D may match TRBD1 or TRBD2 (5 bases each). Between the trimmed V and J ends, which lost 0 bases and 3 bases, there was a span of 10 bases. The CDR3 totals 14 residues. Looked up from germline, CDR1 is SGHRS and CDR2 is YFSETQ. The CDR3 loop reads CASSLDGAGYEQYF. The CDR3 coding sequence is TGCGCCAGCAGCTTGGACGGGGCAGGCTACGAGCAGTACTTC.

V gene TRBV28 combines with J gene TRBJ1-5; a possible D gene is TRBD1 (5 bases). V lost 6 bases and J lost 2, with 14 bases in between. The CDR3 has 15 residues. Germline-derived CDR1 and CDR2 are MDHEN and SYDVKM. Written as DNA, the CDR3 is TGTGCCAGCAGAGGGACCAGGGTTGGCAATCAGCCCCAGCATTTT. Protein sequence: CASRGTRVGNQPQHF.

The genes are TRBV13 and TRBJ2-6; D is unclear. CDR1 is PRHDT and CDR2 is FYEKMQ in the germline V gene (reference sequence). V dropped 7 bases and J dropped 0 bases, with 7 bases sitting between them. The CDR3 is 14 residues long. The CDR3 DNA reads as TGTGCCAGCAATTGGTACTCTGGGGCCAACGTCCTGACTTTC. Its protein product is CASNWYSGANVLTF.

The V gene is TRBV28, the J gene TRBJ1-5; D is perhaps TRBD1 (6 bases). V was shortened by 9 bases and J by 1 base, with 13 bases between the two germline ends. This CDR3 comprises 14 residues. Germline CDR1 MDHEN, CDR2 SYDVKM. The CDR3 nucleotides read TGTGCCAGTTCACAAGACAGGAGCAATCAGCCCCAGCATTTT. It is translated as CASSQDRSNQPQHF.

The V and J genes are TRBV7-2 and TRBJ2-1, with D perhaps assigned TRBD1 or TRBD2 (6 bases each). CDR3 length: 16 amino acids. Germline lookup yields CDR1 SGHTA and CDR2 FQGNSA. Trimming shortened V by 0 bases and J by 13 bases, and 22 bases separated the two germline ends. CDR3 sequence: CASSLAPGLAKGDQFF. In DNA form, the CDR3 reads TGTGCCAGCAGCTTAGCTCCGGGACTCGCTAAGGGGGACCAGTTCTTC.

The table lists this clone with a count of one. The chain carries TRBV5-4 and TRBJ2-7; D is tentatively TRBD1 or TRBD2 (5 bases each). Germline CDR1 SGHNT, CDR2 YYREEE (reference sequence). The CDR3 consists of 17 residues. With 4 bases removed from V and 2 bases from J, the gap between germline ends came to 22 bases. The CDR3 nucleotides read TGTGCCAGCAGCAGGAGGACAAGCCTAAATACCCCCTACGAGCAGTACTTC. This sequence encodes CASSRRTSLNTPYEQYF. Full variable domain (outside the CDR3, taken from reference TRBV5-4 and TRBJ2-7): ETGVTQSPTHLIKTRGQQVTLRCSSQSGHNTVSWYQQALGQGPQFIFQYYREEENGRGNFPPRFSGLQFPNYSSELNVNALELDDSALYLCASSRRTSLNTPYEQYFGPGTRLTVT.

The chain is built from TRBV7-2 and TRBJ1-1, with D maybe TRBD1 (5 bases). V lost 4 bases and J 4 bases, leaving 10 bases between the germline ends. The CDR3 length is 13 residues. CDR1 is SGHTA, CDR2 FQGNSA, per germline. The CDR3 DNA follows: TGTGCCAGCAGCTCACAGGCGAGCACTGAAGCTTTCTTT. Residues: CASSSQASTEAFF.

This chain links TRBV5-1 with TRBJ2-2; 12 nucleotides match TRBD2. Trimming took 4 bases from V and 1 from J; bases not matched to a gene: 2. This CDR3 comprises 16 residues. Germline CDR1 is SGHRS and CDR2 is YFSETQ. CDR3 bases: TGCGCCAGCAGCACGACTAGCGGGGGGAACACCGGGGAGCTGTTTTTT. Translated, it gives CASSTTSGGNTGELFF.

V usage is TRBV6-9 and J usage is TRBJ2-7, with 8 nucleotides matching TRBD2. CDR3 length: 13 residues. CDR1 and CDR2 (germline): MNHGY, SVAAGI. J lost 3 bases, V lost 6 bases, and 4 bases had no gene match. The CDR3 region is CASRRGGNYEQYF. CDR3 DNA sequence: TGTGCCAGCAGGCGCGGGGGGAACTACGAGCAGTACTTC.

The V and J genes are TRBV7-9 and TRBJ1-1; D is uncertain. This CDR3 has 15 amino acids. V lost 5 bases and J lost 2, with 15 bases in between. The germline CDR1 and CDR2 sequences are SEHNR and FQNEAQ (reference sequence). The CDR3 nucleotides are TGTGCCAGCAGCCCCTCCGGGCCGCTAAACACTGAAGCTTTCTTT. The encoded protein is CASSPSGPLNTEAFF.

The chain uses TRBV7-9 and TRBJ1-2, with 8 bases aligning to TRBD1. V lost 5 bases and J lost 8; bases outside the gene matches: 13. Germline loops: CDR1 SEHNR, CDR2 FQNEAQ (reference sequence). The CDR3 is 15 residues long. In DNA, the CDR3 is TGTGCCAGCAGCCCTCAGGGGGCCGACGGACGCGGCTACACCTTC. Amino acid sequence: CASSPQGADGRGYTF.

CDR3 sequence: CSVGSTSYEQYF. The DNA of the CDR3 is TGCAGCGTTGGGAGCACCTCCTACGAGCAGTACTTC. This chain joins TRBV29-1 and TRBJ2-7; D is uncertain. The CDR3 is made up of 12 amino acids. Germline V CDR1 and CDR2: SQVTM, ANQGSEA. The V and J ends lost 4 bases and 0 bases respectively, with 7 bases between them.

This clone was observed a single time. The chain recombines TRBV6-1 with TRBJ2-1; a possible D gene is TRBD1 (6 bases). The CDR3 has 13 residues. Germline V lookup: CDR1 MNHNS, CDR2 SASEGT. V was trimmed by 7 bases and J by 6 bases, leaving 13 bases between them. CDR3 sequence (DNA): TGTGCCAGCAATGGACAGCCCCGCAATGAGCAGTTCTTC. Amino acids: CASNGQPRNEQFF.

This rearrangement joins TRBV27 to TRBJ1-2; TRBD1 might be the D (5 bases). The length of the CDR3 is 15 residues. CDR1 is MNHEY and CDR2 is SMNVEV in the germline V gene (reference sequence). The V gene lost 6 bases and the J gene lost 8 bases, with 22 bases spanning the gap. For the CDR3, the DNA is TGTGCCAGCAGCCCCAGTGAGGGGAAGTCCGGGGGCTACACCTTC. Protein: CASSPSEGKSGGYTF.

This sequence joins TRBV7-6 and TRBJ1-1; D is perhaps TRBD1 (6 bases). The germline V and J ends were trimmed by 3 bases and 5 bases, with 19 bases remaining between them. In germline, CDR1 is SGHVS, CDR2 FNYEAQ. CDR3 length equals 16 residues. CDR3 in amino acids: CASSLPADSRGTEAFF. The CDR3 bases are TGTGCCAGCAGCTTGCCCGCGGACAGCCGAGGTACTGAAGCTTTCTTT. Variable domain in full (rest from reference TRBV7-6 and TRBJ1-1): GAGVSQSPRYKVTKRGQDVALRCDPISGHVSLYWYRQALGQGPEFLTYFNYEAQQDKSGLPNDRFSAERPEGSISTLTIQRTEQRDSAMYRCASSLPADSRGTEAFFGQGTRLTVV.

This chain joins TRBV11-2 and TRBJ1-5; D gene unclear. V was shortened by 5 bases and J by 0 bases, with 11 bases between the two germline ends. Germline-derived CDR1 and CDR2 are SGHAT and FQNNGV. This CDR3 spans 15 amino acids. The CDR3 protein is CASSKEPYSNQPQHF. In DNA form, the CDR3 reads TGTGCCAGCAGCAAAGAGCCTTATAGCAATCAGCCCCAGCATTTT. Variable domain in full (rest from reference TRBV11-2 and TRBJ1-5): EAGVAQSPRYKIIEKRQSVAFWCNPISGHATLYWYQQILGQGPKLLIQFQNNGVVDDSQLPKDRFSAERLKGVDSTLKIQPAKLEDSAVYLCASSKEPYSNQPQHFGDGTRLSIL.

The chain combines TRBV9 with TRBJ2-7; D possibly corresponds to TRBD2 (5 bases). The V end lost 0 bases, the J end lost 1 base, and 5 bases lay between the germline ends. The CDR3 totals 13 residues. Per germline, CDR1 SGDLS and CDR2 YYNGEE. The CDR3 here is CASSVGGSYEQYF. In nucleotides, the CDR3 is TGTGCCAGCAGCGTAGGAGGGTCCTACGAGCAGTACTTC.

The CDR3 bases are TGCGCCAGCAGCTTAAACCCGGGACTAGCGTTAGAGACCCAGTACTTC. Its translation is CASSLNPGLALETQYF. The J gene is TRBJ2-5, the V gene TRBV5-1, with TRBD2 identical over 10 bases. The CDR3 is made up of 16 amino acids. Trimming cost V 2 bases and J 4 bases; bases outside gene matches: 8. Germline V CDR1 and CDR2: SGHRS, YFSETQ.

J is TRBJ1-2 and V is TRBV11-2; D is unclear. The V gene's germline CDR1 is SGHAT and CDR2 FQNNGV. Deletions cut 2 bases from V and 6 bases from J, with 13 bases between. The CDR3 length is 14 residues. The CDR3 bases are TGTGCCAGCAGCTTACCTCAGAGCTGGGATGGCTACACCTTC. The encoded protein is CASSLPQSWDGYTF.